This T cell receptor (beta chain) stems from a study of cytomegalovirus exposure and HLA in healthy donors. Study-wide points: When a later analysis was performed, an Asian-associated ancestry cluster reportedly had fewer N-insertions than the approximately 680-donor mean.

About this clone: Its antigen is still unknown.

The CDR3 length is 15 residues. Trimming took 6 bases from V and 2 from J, leaving 14 bases between them. From germline, CDR1 is SGHNT and CDR2 YENEEA. Both 60 Vbeta primers and 13 Jbeta primers went into the PCR. TCRdb keeps only in-frame clones here, not all; method: immunoSEQ multiplex PCR. This table has around 100,000 clones, 10% appearing once. The chain is built from TRBV11-3 and TRBJ1-3, with D tentatively TRBD1 (5 bases). The specimen was PBMCs. The TCR comes from a man aged 40-49 years in good health and CMV-seropositive. DNA for the CDR3: TGTGCCAGCAGTGGGCAGGGTAGGACTGGAAACACCATATATTTT. It translates to CASSGQGRTGNTIYF.